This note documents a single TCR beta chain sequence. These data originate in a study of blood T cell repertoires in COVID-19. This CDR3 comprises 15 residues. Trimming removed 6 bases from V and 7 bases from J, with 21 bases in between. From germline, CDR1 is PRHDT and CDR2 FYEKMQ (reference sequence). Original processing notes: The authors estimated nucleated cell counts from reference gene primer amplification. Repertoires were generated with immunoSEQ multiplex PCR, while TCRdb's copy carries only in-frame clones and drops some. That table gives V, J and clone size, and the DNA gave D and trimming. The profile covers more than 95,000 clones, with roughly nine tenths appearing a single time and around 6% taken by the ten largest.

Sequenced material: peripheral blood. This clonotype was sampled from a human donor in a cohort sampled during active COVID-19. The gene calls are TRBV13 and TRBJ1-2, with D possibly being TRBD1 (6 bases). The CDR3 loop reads CASSLGRGLRSGYTF. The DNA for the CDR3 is TGTGCCAGCAGTCTGGGCAGGGGCCTTCGCTCTGGCTACACCTTC.